One and the same sample provided the 24 T cell receptor beta chains below, sequenced in a study of blood T cells in healthy people across ages (dated by TCRdb to 2015 to 2017). Library creation used 5' RACE. Instrument used: Illumina HiSeq 2500. The second PCR ran for about 6 to 12 cycles and used a J-beta primer mix along with a sample-barcoded 5' primer. TCRdb's own reprocessing of the public reads used fastp at Q25 and MiXCR and kept productive beta chains. Merged by CDR3 protein, the rows form single entries marked with the most common genes and DNA. This sample lists about 1.5 million distinct CDR3 sequences; 40% to 50% were detected once. The ten top clones hold 7% to 9.5% of the sample. Sequenced sample: blood. The receptors here all came from a woman between 18 and 30 years old in good health.

The rearrangement uses TRBV2 and TRBJ1-2; D not resolved. Between the trimmed V and J ends, which lost 1 base and 8 bases, there was a span of 11 bases. Germline loops: CDR1 SNHLY, CDR2 FYNNEI. The CDR3 is 13 residues long. The CDR3 sequence: CASSEGDLGGYTF. DNA for the CDR3: TGTGCCAGCAGTGAAGGTGATCTCGGCGGCTACACCTTC.

This clonotype came up many times. The genes are TRBV4-1 and TRBJ2-3; no definite D call. Germline loops: CDR1 MGHRA, CDR2 YSYEKL. The V and J ends lost 0 bases and 5 bases respectively, with 6 bases between them. CDR3 length: 13 amino acids. CDR3 protein: CASSQDSVDTQYF. The CDR3 DNA reads as TGCGCCAGCAGCCAAGACAGCGTAGATACGCAGTATTTT.

The rearrangement links TRBV20-1 to TRBJ2-1; the match to TRBD2 covers 10 bases. Germline CDR1 is DFQATT and CDR2 is SNEGSKA (reference sequence). J lost 4 bases, V lost 5 bases, and 8 bases had no gene match. CDR3 length: 15 amino acids. In DNA, the CDR3 is TGCAGTGCTCCTACGACTAGCGGGTTTTACAATGAGCAGTTCTTC. This sequence encodes CSAPTTSGFYNEQFF.

This clonotype occurred a few times. The rearrangement joins TRBV12-3 or TRBV12-4 to TRBJ1-2; 10 bases are a match to TRBD1. The CDR3 is made up of 13 amino acids. Germline trimming cut 8 bases from V and 6 bases from J; bases unmatched to any gene: 6. CDR3 sequence (DNA): TGTGCCAGCGCCATCGGGACAGGGGATGGCTACACCTTC. This sequence encodes CASAIGTGDGYTF.

Comment on this clonotype: One end of the junction does not line up with germline, which may come from a read error. The chain's CDR3 is CASSKASGTGVGYTF. Here the CDR3 DNA reads TGTGCCAGCAGTAAAGCCTCAGGGACAGGGGTCGGCTACACCTTC. The rearrangement joins TRBV6-1 to TRBJ1-2, with 10 bases lining up with TRBD1. This CDR3 is built from 15 residues. In germline, CDR1 is MNHNS, CDR2 SASEGT.

This clonotype showed up just a few times. V and J are TRBV20-1 and TRBJ2-6; D remains ambiguous. CDR3 size: 16 residues. The V gene's germline CDR1 is DFQATT and CDR2 SNEGSKA (reference sequence). V was cut by 5 bases and J by 3 bases, with 17 bases left in between. The CDR3 protein is CSAPRVVGGGANVLTF. The DNA of the CDR3 is TGCAGTGCTCCCCGGGTAGTGGGCGGTGGGGCCAACGTCCTGACTTTC.

This clonotype was observed a few times. V and J are TRBV6-6 and TRBJ1-5, with D possibly being TRBD1 (5 bases). Looked up from germline, CDR1 is MNHNY and CDR2 is SVGAGI (reference sequence). V lost 5 bases to trimming and J lost 3 bases, with 8 bases between them. This CDR3 has 13 residues. CDR3 nucleotides: TGTGCCAGCAGTACAGGTCACAATCAGCCCCAGCATTTT. Its translation is CASSTGHNQPQHF.

This clonotype occurred a few times. The CDR3 nucleotides read TGCGCCAGCAGCTTGGGGGCCTTCCTTAGCTCCTACAATGAGCAGTTCTTC. Encoded protein: CASSLGAFLSSYNEQFF. The chain recombines TRBV5-1 with TRBJ2-1; D remains unclear. Germline V gene sequence: CDR1 SGHRS, CDR2 YFSETQ. V shed 0 bases and J shed 0 bases, with 13 bases lying between them. The length of the CDR3 is 17 residues.

This clonotype was recorded once. The genes are TRBV5-6 and TRBJ2-1, with no clear D. The germline V gene encodes CDR1 SGHDT and CDR2 YYEEEE. The CDR3 is made up of 17 amino acids. V gave up 0 bases and J gave up 8 bases, with 21 bases separating them. The CDR3: CASSLGLAPTPTDEQFF. The CDR3 DNA sequence: TGTGCCAGCAGCTTGGGGTTAGCCCCAACCCCCACTGATGAGCAGTTCTTC.

V usage is TRBV29-1 and J usage is TRBJ2-1; 10 bases map to TRBD1. V lost 7 bases to trimming and J lost 7 bases; unmatched junction nucleotides: 4. Germline V lookup: CDR1 SQVTM, CDR2 ANQGSEA. The CDR3 consists of 12 residues. In nucleotides, the CDR3 is TGCAGCGGGGGGACAGGGGTGAATGAGCAGTTCTTC. This sequence encodes CSGGTGVNEQFF.

V gene TRBV27 combines with J gene TRBJ2-6; D gene uncertain. This CDR3 spans 14 amino acids. Germline CDR1 MNHEY, CDR2 SMNVEV (reference sequence). Trimming shortened V by 5 bases and J by 4 bases, and 9 bases separated the two germline ends. The chain's CDR3 is CASSRIEGANVLTF. The CDR3 DNA reads TGTGCCAGCAGTAGAATCGAAGGGGCCAACGTCCTGACTTTC.

This chain connects TRBV20-1 to TRBJ1-1; D unclear. Germline CDR1 is DFQATT and CDR2 is SNEGSKA (reference sequence). V was pared by 5 bases and J by 1 base, with 8 bases between. The CDR3 is 12 amino acids. The CDR3: CSAFDKNTEAFF. CDR3 in DNA: TGCAGTGCTTTCGACAAGAACACTGAAGCTTTCTTT.

The gene calls are TRBV7-3 and TRBJ2-2; TRBD1 matches 9 bases. Trimming at V came to 3 bases and at J to 4 bases, leaving 3 bases not matched to a gene. Germline CDR1 SGHTA, CDR2 FQGTGA. The CDR3 spans 15 residues. The DNA for the CDR3 is TGTGCCAGCAGCTTTACGACAGGGGGCACCGGGGAGCTGTTTTTT. Residues: CASSFTTGGTGELFF.

V and J are TRBV6-6 and TRBJ2-7, with 10 bases aligning to TRBD2. The CDR3 runs to 16 residues. Losses at the gene ends were 0 bases for V and 1 base for J; bases not matched to a gene: 3. Germline CDR1 is MNHNY and CDR2 is SVGAGI (reference sequence). Written as DNA, the CDR3 is TGTGCCAGCAGTTACTCGGAGCGGGGGGGATCCTACGAGCAGTACTTC. This gives the protein CASSYSERGGSYEQYF.

The chain links TRBV27 to TRBJ2-2; D gene uncertain. CDR1 MNHEY and CDR2 SMNVEV come from the germline V gene (reference sequence). CDR3 length equals 11 residues. Trimming stripped 7 bases from V and 7 bases from J, with 7 bases between. The CDR3 DNA sequence: TGTGCCAGCACCTGGCACGGGGAGCTGTTTTTT. Encoded protein: CASTWHGELFF.

This clonotype was seen only a few times. The rearrangement links TRBV5-1 to TRBJ2-5; D perhaps matches TRBD2 (6 bases). Germline V gene lookup returns CDR1 SGHRS and CDR2 YFSETQ. V was shortened by 4 bases and J by 1 base, with 14 bases between the two germline ends. The CDR3 totals 15 residues. The CDR3 DNA reads TGCGCCAGCAGCCTCGGAGTAGCGGTCCAAGAGACCCAGTACTTC. Translated, it gives CASSLGVAVQETQYF.

The genes are TRBV12-3 or TRBV12-4 and TRBJ2-1; D gene uncertain. Trimming removed 6 bases from V and 5 bases from J, with 14 bases in between. CDR3 length: 14 residues. The CDR3 DNA reads as TGTGCCAGCAGCGGCCCCAGAGTCGACAATGAGCAGTTCTTC. This translates into CASSGPRVDNEQFF.

The V gene is TRBV20-1, the J gene TRBJ2-7; D may match TRBD1 or TRBD2 (7 bases each). The V end lost 3 bases, the J end lost 2 bases, and 26 bases lay between the germline ends. Germline V CDR1 and CDR2: DFQATT, SNEGSKA (reference sequence). This CDR3 region has 18 residues. CDR3 sequence: CSARGDREASGGTYEQYF. CDR3 DNA: TGCAGTGCTAGGGGTGACAGGGAGGCTAGCGGCGGGACCTACGAGCAGTACTTC.

V gene TRBV6-1 combines with J gene TRBJ1-4; D is unresolved. The CDR3 spans 15 residues. The V and J ends lost 4 bases and 10 bases respectively, with 19 bases between them. CDR1 and CDR2 from the germline V gene are MNHNS and SASEGT. The CDR3 reads CASSGWQERVAKLFF. CDR3 bases: TGTGCCAGCAGTGGATGGCAGGAGAGGGTCGCAAAACTGTTTTTT.

The gene calls are TRBV20-1 and TRBJ1-1; D is possibly TRBD1 (6 bases). CDR3 size: 14 residues. Trimming cost V 3 bases and J 5 bases, with 16 bases left between them. Germline CDR1 is DFQATT and CDR2 is SNEGSKA (reference sequence). This CDR3 is CSASRDKGGTEAFF. CDR3 coding DNA: TGCAGTGCTAGCCGGGACAAAGGAGGGACTGAAGCTTTCTTT.

This chain connects TRBV7-8 to TRBJ2-6; TRBD1 matches 7 bases. The germline V gene encodes CDR1 SGHVS and CDR2 FQNEAQ. The CDR3 runs 17 residues. The V segment lost 5 bases and the J segment 2 bases; nucleotides outside the gene matches: 9. The CDR3 nucleotides are TGTGCCAGCAGCGAGTCGTCCGGGACAGCTGGGGCCAACGTCCTGACTTTC. Translated: CASSESSGTAGANVLTF.

In its sample, this clonotype was seen a few times. The V and J genes are TRBV29-1 and TRBJ2-1; TRBD1 or TRBD2 may be the D gene (6 bases each). CDR1 is SQVTM and CDR2 is ANQGSEA in the germline V gene. V was trimmed by 2 bases and J by 7 bases, leaving 21 bases between them. The CDR3 is 16 amino acids. The CDR3 loop is CSVEKSGGARRNEQFF. DNA of the CDR3: TGCAGCGTTGAAAAGTCCGGGGGCGCCCGCAGGAATGAGCAGTTCTTC.

The chain combines TRBV20-1 with TRBJ2-7; 10 bases align to TRBD2. The J call may be in error: the DNA end matches TRBJ2-5 better. The CDR3 loop spans 15 amino acids. Germline lookup yields CDR1 DFQATT and CDR2 SNEGSKA (reference sequence). The CDR3 sequence: CSAKSGGASRETQYF. The CDR3 DNA reads TGCAGTGCCAAGAGCGGGGGGGCGAGCAGAGAGACCCAGTACTTC.

V is TRBV7-9 and J is TRBJ1-2, with D perhaps matching TRBD1 (6 bases). Germline CDR1 SEHNR, CDR2 FQNEAQ (reference sequence). The CDR3 length is 14 residues. V lost 1 base and J lost 4, with 10 bases in between. The CDR3 nucleotides are TGTGCCAGCAGCTTAGGACAGGTGGCCTATGGCTACACCTTC. Amino acids: CASSLGQVAYGYTF.